Listed below are T cell receptor beta chains from one sample, sequenced in a study of cytomegalovirus exposure and HLA in healthy donors. This table comes from immunoSEQ multiplex PCR, and its TCRdb copy is limited to in-frame clones, with some not included. The sample includes about 150,000 clones, roughly 80% seen only once; the top ten take about 7.5%. Sequencing was performed on PBMCs. Receptors were obtained from a woman in her fifties or sixties in good health and CMV-seropositive. Both conserved end residues are part of each CDR3.

v_call	j_call	cdr3_aa
TRBV28	TRBJ2-7	CASSLRDSYYEQYF
TRBV4-1	TRBJ1-3	CASSQDPEYTIYF
TRBV2	TRBJ1-5	CASSKGRGRFDQPQHF
TRBV10-3	TRBJ2-3	CAISPRGTSGSTDTQYF
TRBV4-2	TRBJ1-3	CASSQLGPDLPLSGNTIYF
TRBV7-3	TRBJ2-1	CASSLTGSSGRKNEQFF
TRBV5-1	TRBJ1-5	CATPPRDRGQPQHF
TRBV28	TRBJ1-2	CASRITGGYGYTF
TRBV7-2	TRBJ1-6	CASSPRIGQGDQVGSPLHF
TRBV5-1	TRBJ2-3	CASSLRAHAADTQYF
TRBV19	TRBJ2-7	CASSIYGRAPYEQYF
TRBV29-1	TRBJ2-3	CSVEEYTGIFGFSTDTQYF
TRBV2	TRBJ2-3	CASSPIPDPGRTDTQYF
TRBV5-1	TRBJ1-2	CASSLGPQGASYGYTF
TRBV25-1	TRBJ1-2	CASSAAGGRPAGYTF
TRBV9	TRBJ1-1	CASSVAGGGEWEAFF
TRBV2	TRBJ2-3	CASGRTITDTQYF
TRBV11-2	TRBJ2-7	CASTLGLEGSYEQYF
TRBV5-5	TRBJ2-7	CASSLALRTDYEQYF
TRBV5-1	TRBJ1-1	CASSGRTGGADTEAFF
TRBV7-9	TRBJ1-1	CASKGLRGGEAFF
TRBV19	TRBJ1-2	CASSLQGALGYTF
TRBV7-2	TRBJ2-7	CASSTLAGPTYEQYF
TRBV4-3	.	CASSQVVGTGPYEQYF
TRBV9	TRBJ1-2	CASSLTGSSNYGYTF
TRBV7-2	TRBJ2-1	CASSPRLSYNEQFF
TRBV14	TRBJ1-1	CASSQEQAPFMNTEAFF
TRBV7-6	TRBJ1-3	CASSLGLPGDTIYF
TRBV5-4	TRBJ1-2	CASSSPGTGLHYGYTF
TRBV28	TRBJ1-1	CASSSGRRGNTEAFF
TRBV4-1	TRBJ1-2	CASSQEDRGLYGYTF
TRBV9	TRBJ2-5	CASSVGSGTQYF
TRBV9	TRBJ1-3	CASSVSPGVYGNTIYF
TRBV19	TRBJ2-3	CASSMTSGGADTQYF
TRBV7-6	TRBJ1-1	CASSSVGTRNTEAFF
TRBV4-2	TRBJ1-4	CASSQVTATNEKLFF
TRBV5-1	TRBJ2-4	CASRPVGSGSYIQYF
TRBV6-5	TRBJ1-5	CASSARTVSNQPQHF
TRBV15	TRBJ2-5	CATSSGGYQETQYF
TRBV9	TRBJ2-7	CASSVSGLANYEQYF
TRBV7-2	TRBJ2-3	CASSLWTVTDTQYF
TRBV5-1	TRBJ2-7	CASSPGLAGVSEQYF
TRBV14	TRBJ1-2	CASSQTTVYGYTF
TRBV29-1	TRBJ1-1	CSVEGEDTEAFF
TRBV6-5	TRBJ2-5	CASSYLGPQETQYF
TRBV9	TRBJ2-7	CASSHDGGVEAYEQYF
TRBV7-9	TRBJ2-1	CASSLGAGGLNEQFF